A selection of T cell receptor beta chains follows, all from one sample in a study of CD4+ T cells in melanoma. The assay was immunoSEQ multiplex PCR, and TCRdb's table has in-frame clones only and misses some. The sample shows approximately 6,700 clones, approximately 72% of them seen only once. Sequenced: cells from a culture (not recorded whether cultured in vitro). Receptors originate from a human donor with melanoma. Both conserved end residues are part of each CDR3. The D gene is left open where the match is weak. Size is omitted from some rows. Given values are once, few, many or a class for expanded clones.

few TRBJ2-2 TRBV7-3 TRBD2 TGTGCCAGCAGCCACACTAGCGGTCTCGCCACCGGGGAGCTGTTTTTT CASSHTSGLATGELFF
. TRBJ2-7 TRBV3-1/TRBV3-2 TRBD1 TGTGCCAGCAGCCGAACAACAGGGGTCCACGAGCAGTACTTC CASSRTTGVHEQYF
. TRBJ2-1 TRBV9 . TGTGCCAGCAGCCCTCAGATGGGGGGAGTCGGGGAGCAGTTCTTC CASSPQMGGVGEQFF
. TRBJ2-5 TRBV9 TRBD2 TGTGCCAGCAGCCCCCAGCGGGGGGGCCGAGAGACCCAGTACTTC CASSPQRGGRETQYF
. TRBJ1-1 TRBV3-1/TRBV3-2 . TGTGCCAGCAGTCTTACAGAGTACACTGAAGCTTTCTTT CASSLTEYTEAFF
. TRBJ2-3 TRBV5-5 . TGTGCCAGCAGCGTCTCGAACACAGATACGCAGTATTTT CASSVSNTDTQYF
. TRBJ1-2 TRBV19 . TGTGCCAGTAGTATGAGGTCCGGATACTATGGCTACACCTTC CASSMRSGYYGYTF
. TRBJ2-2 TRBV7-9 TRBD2 TGTGCCAGCGTGGGAGGGCTTAAGGCCGGGGAGCTGTTTTTT CASVGGLKAGELFF
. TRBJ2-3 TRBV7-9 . TGTGCCAGCAGCTTAGAATACACAGATACGCAGTATTTT CASSLEYTDTQYF
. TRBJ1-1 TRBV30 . TGTGCCTGGAGTAGCTGGTTTTTGGGTCCAAATAACACTGAAGCTTTCTTT CAWSSWFLGPNNTEAFF
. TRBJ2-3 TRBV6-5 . TGTGCCAGCAGTAACTATGTGGGCAGCACAGATACGCAGTATTTT CASSNYVGSTDTQYF
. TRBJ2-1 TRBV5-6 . TGTGCCAGCAGCTTGTCCGCCCTAGCGAGGAGAGGTCAGTTCTTC CASSLSALARRGQFF
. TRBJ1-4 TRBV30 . TGTGCCTGGAGGGGCCCTGTCCGGAATGAAAAACTGTTTTTT CAWRGPVRNEKLFF
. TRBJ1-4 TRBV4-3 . TGCGCCAGCAGCCAAGGCCCAGGGGTCCTAGATGAAAAACTGTTTTTT CASSQGPGVLDEKLFF
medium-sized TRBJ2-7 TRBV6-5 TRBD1 TGTGCCAGCAGCCTCGGACAGGCAGCCTACGAGCAGTACTTC CASSLGQAAYEQYF
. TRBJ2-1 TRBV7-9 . TGTGCCAGCAGCTTAGAAGCAGGGCGGTACAATGAGCAGTTCTTC CASSLEAGRYNEQFF
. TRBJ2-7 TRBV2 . TGTGCCAGCAGAAACAGGGCCAGCAGTTTGCCCGAGCAGTACTTC CASRNRASSLPEQYF
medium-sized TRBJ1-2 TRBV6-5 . TGTGCCAGCAGTCGGGACTTCTATGGCTACACCTTC CASSRDFYGYTF
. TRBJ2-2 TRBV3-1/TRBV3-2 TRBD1 TGTGCCAGCAGCCAAGAGCGGGGACAGGGGGCAAACACCGGGGAGCTGTTTTTT CASSQERGQGANTGELFF
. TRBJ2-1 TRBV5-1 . TGCGCCACTCGACCGGTAGAAGGGAGCCAGAATGAGCAGTTCTTC CATRPVEGSQNEQFF
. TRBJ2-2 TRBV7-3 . TGTGCCAGCAGCCCTGGACTGGGACGCGGGGAGCTGTTTTTT CASSPGLGRGELFF
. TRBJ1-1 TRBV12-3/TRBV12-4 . TGTGCCAGCAGTTTACAGAACACTGAAGCTTTCTTT CASSLQNTEAFF
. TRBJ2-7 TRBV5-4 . TGTGCCAGCAGCTTGAATGGCGAGCAGTACTTC CASSLNGEQYF
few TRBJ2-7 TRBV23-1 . TGCGCCAGCAGTCTTAGGGCAGAAACTACCTACGAGCAGTACTTC CASSLRAETTYEQYF
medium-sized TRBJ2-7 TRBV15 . TGTGCCACCAGCAGAGATCCGGGCCACGAGCAGTACTTC CATSRDPGHEQYF
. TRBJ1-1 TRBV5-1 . TGCGCCAGCAGCTTGGGAGTCGTCGGTGGGGGGTGGGACACTGAAGCTTTCTTT CASSLGVVGGGWDTEAFF
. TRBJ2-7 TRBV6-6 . TGTGCCAGCAGTTACAGGGGAGGCTACGAGCAGTACTTC CASSYRGGYEQYF
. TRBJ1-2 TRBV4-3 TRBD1 TGCGCCAGCAGCCCCAACCCTTCCGGGACAGACTATGGCTACACCTTC CASSPNPSGTDYGYTF
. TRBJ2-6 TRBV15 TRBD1 TGTGCCACCAGCAGCAAGGCCCTCGACAGGGGGCTTAACTCTGGGGCCAACGTCCTGACTTTC CATSSKALDRGLNSGANVLTF
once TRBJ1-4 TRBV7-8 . TGTGCCAGCAGCTCAAGACGAGCAACTAATGAAAAACTGTTTTTT CASSSRRATNEKLFF
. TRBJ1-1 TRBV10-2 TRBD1 TGCGCCAGTTCACAGGGGGCAACTGAAGCTTTCTTT CASSQGATEAFF
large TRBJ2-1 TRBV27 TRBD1 TGTGCCAGCAGTTTATCCAGGGGGCTCTTGAATGAGCAGTTCTTC CASSLSRGLLNEQFF
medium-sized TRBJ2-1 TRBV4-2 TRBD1 TGTGCCAGCAGCCCTCGGACAGGGGGAGACAATGAGCAGTTCTTC CASSPRTGGDNEQFF
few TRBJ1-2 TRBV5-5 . TGTGCCAGCAGCTTGCAAACCACAGACCTCTATGGCTACACCTTC CASSLQTTDLYGYTF
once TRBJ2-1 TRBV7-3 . TGTGCCAGCAGCTTATCGCATAGGACCCATACCTACAATGAGCAGTTCTTC CASSLSHRTHTYNEQFF
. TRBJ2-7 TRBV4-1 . TGCGCCAGCAGCCAAGATGGCCCCAGGGGGGGGACCTACGAGCAGTACTTC CASSQDGPRGGTYEQYF
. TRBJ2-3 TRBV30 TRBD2 TGTGCCTGGTCTAGCGGGGGGGCTGTAGATACGCAGTATTTT CAWSSGGAVDTQYF
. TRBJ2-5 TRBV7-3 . TGTGCCAGCAGCCGGGGCTTATCAGGGGAGCGGGAGACCCAGTACTTC CASSRGLSGERETQYF
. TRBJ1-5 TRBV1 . TGCACCAGCAGCCGAAGAACAGGCTTGGTCAATCAGCCCCAGCATTTT CTSSRRTGLVNQPQHF
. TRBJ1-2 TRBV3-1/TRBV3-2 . TGTGCCAGCAGCCAAGAAGGGCCGCGGGGCTACACCTTC CASSQEGPRGYTF
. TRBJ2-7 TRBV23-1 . TGCGCCAGCAGTCAATCGTTCCGACAGCCCTACGAGCAGTACTTC CASSQSFRQPYEQYF
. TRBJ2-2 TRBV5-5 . TGTGCCAGCAGCTTAAGGGCTCCCGGGGAGCTGTTTTTT CASSLRAPGELFF
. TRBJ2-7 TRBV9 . TGTGCCAGCAGCTCACAGGGCTACGAGCAGTACTTC CASSSQGYEQYF
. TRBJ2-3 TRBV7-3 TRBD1 TGTGCCAGCAGCTTAGGACAGGGGCTACCAACAGATACGCAGTATTTT CASSLGQGLPTDTQYF
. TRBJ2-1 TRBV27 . TGTGCCAGCAGGGTCTACAATGAGCAGTTCTTC CASRVYNEQFF
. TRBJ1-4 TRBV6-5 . TGTGCCAGCAGTTACCGGGGCGGGGGGGGAAAACTGTTTTTT CASSYRGGGGKLFF
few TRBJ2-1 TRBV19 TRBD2 TGTGCCAGTAGTTTTGCTAGCGGGGAATACAATGAGCAGTTCTTC CASSFASGEYNEQFF
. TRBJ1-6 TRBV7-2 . TGTGCCAGCAGCTTAAGGATTGGCCCGCATTCGGAATCACCCCTCCACTTT CASSLRIGPHSESPLHF
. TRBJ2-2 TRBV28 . TGTGCCAGCGCCCGGACATCCAACACCGGGGAGCTGTTTTTT CASARTSNTGELFF
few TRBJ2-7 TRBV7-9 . TGTGCCAGCAGCTTCGACTTCTACGAGCAGTACTTC CASSFDFYEQYF
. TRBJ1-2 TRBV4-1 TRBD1 TGCGCCAGCAGCCAACCAGGGGGAAAAAACTATGGCTACACCTTC CASSQPGGKNYGYTF
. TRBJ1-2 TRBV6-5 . TGTGCCAGCAGTACCCAAGGAGGGCATGGCTACACCTTC CASSTQGGHGYTF
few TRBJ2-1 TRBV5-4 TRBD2 TGTGCCAGCAGCTGGGATAGCGGGGGGGCCAGTGAGCAGTTCTTC CASSWDSGGASEQFF